This T cell receptor (beta chain) was identified in a study of blood T cell repertoires in COVID-19. Across the whole study: PBMCs, B-cell-depleted T cells, or T cells were the source of the cDNA or gDNA that made up the material.

Authors' analysis steps: Using reference gene primer amplification, nucleated cell counts were estimated. Assay: immunoSEQ multiplex PCR; the TCRdb copy retains only in-frame clones and omits some. Clone size and V and J calls were adopted from that table, with D and trimming inferred from the DNA. The sample has 40,000 to 45,000 clones; approximately 94% are singletons. Losses at the gene ends were 3 bases for V and 5 bases for J; bases not matched to a gene: 14. Germline assignment: CDR1 SGDLS and CDR2 YYNGEE. The CDR3 sequence is 17 residues long. The sample taken for sequencing was peripheral blood. The chain couples TRBV9 to TRBJ2-5, with 9 bases that match TRBD2. The origin of this receptor is a man aged 45-60 years with COVID-19, enrolled during active disease. This CDR3 reads CASSASGAKGGVETQYF. The DNA of the CDR3 is TGTGCCAGCAGCGCTAGCGGGGCTAAAGGGGGGGTGGAGACCCAGTACTTC. Full variable domain (missing parts from reference TRBV9 and TRBJ2-5): DSGVTQTPKHLITATGQRVTLRCSPRSGDLSVYWYQQSLDQGLQFLIQYYNGEERAKGNILERFSAQQFPDLHSELNLSSLELGDSALYFCASSASGAKGGVETQYFGPGTRLLVL.